What follows is one T cell receptor (beta chain) and its context. Its target is unknown. The sample originates from a study of siplizumab effects on memory and regulatory T cells. Broader study findings: Naive T cells appeared more diverse than memory cells and seemed to be major alloresponse contributors. Siplizumab significantly reduced alloreactive sequences traceable to unstimulated CD4+ memory cells. In siplizumab cultures, the suppressive function of proliferating Tregs remained unconfirmed.

Repertoires were generated with immunoSEQ multiplex PCR, while TCRdb's copy carries only in-frame clones and drops some. The data hold roughly 100,000 clones, with about 93% observed a single time. The CDR3 has 13 residues. The J segment lost 3 bases and the V segment lost 5 bases, leaving 3 bases of the junction unmatched. Looked up from germline, CDR1 is SGHTA and CDR2 is FQGTGA. Sequenced input: CD4+ T cells sorted from blood. This receptor was taken from a human donor in good health. V is TRBV7-3 and J is TRBJ2-5; 7 bases agree with TRBD2. The CDR3 coding sequence is TGTGCCAGCAGCCACGGGGGGAAAGAGACCCAGTACTTC. Residues: CASSHGGKETQYF.